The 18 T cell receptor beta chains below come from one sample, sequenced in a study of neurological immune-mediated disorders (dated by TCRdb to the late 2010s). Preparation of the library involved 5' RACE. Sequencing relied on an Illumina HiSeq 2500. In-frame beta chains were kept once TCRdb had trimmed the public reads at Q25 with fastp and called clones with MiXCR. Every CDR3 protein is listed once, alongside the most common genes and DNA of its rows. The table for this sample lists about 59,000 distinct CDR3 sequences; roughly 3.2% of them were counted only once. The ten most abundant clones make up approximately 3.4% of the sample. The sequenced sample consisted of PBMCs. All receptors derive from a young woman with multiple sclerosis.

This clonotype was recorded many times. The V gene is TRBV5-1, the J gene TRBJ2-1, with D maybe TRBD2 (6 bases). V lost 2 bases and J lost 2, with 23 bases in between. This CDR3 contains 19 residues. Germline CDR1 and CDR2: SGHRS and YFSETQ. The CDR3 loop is CASSFLPPTPGSTYNEQFF. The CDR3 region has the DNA TGCGCCAGCAGCTTTTTGCCCCCTACCCCCGGGAGTACCTACAATGAGCAGTTCTTC. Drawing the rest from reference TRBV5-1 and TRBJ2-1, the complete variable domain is KAGVTQTPRYLIKTRGQQVTLSCSPISGHRSVSWYQQTPGQGLQFLFEYFSETQRNKGNFPGRFSGRQFSNSRSEMNVSTLELGDSALYLCASSFLPPTPGSTYNEQFFGPGTRLTVL.

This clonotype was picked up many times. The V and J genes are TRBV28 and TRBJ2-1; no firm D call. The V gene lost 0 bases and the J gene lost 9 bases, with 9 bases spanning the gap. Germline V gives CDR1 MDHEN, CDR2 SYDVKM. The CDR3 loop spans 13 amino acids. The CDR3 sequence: CASSLWYGSEQFF. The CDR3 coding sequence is TGTGCCAGCAGTTTATGGTACGGCTCTGAGCAGTTCTTC.

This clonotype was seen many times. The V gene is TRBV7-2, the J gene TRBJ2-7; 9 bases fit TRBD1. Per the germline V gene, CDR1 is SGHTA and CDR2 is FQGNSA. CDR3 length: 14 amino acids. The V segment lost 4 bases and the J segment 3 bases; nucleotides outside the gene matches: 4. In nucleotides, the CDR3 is TGTGCCAGCAGCTCGGGACAGGGACGCTACGAGCAGTACTTC. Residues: CASSSGQGRYEQYF.

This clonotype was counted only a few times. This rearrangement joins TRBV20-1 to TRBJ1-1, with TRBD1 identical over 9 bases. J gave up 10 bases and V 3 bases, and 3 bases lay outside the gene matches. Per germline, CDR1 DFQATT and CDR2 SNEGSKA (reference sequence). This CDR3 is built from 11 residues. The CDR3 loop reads CSASLGQGAFF. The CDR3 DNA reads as TGCAGTGCTAGTCTGGGACAGGGAGCTTTCTTT.

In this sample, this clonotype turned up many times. The CDR3, as DNA: TGTGCCAGCAGTGAAGCGGGGGCGGGGACCGGGGAGCTGTTTTTT. Encoded protein: CASSEAGAGTGELFF. This chain links TRBV2 with TRBJ2-2; D possibly matches TRBD1 or TRBD2 (6 bases each). Trimming took off 0 bases at V and 5 bases at J, with 10 bases between the two ends. The germline gives CDR1 SNHLY, CDR2 FYNNEI. CDR3 length: 15 residues. The full variable domain, completed using reference TRBV2 and TRBJ2-2, is EPEVTQTPSHQVTQMGQEVILRCVPISNHLYFYWYRQILGQKVEFLVSFYNNEISEKSEIFDDQFSVERPDGSNFTLKIRSTKLEDSAMYFCASSEAGAGTGELFFGEGSRLTVL.

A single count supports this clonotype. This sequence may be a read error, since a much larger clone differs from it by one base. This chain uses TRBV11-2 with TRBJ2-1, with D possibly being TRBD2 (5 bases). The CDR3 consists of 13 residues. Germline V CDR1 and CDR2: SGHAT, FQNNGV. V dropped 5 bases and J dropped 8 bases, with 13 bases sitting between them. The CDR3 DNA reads TGTGCCAGCAGCCTCCAGCGGCGCGATGAGCAGTTCTTC. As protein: CASSLQRRDEQFF.

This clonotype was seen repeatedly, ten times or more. CDR3 loop: CASRGQGNTEAFF. CDR3 DNA sequence: TGCGCCAGCAGGGGACAGGGGAACACTGAAGCTTTCTTT. The V and J genes are TRBV10-2 and TRBJ1-1; 9 bases map to TRBD1. Trimming cost V 6 bases and J 1 base; bases outside gene matches: 0. There are 13 residues in the CDR3. The germline CDR1 and CDR2 sequences are WSHSY and SAAADI.

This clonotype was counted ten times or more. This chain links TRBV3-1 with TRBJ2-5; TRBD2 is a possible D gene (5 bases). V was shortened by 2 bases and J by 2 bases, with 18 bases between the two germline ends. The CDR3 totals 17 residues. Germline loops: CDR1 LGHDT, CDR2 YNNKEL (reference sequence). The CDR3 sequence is CASSQIRPRGSQETQYF. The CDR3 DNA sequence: TGTGCCAGCAGCCAAATCCGCCCACGGGGATCACAAGAGACCCAGTACTTC.

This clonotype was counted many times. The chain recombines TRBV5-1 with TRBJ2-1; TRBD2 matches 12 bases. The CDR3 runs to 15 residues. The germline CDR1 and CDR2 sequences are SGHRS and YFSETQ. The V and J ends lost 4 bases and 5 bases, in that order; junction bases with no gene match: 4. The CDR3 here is CASSRLAGADNEQFF. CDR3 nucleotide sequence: TGCGCCAGCAGCCGACTAGCGGGAGCCGACAATGAGCAGTTCTTC.

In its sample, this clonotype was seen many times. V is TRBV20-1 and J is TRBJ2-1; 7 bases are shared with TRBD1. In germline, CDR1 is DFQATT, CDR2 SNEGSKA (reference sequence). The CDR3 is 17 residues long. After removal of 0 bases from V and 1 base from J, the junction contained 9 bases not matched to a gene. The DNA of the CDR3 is TGCAGTGCTAGAGATCTAGGGGGCGGCGGGTCCTACAATGAGCAGTTCTTC. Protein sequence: CSARDLGGGGSYNEQFF.

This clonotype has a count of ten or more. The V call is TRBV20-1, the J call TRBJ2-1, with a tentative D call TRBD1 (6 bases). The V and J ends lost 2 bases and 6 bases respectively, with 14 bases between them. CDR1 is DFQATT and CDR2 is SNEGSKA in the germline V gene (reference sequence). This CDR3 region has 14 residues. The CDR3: CSARSPGELNEQFF. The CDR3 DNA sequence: TGCAGTGCTAGATCGCCAGGGGAACTCAATGAGCAGTTCTTC.

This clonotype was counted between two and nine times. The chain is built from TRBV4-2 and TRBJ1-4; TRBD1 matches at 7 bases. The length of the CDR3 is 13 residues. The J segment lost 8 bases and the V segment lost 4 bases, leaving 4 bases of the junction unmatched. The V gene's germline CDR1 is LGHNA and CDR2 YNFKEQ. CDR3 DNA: TGTGCCAGCAGCCCGAGGGACAGCGAAAAACTGTTTTTT. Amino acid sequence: CASSPRDSEKLFF.

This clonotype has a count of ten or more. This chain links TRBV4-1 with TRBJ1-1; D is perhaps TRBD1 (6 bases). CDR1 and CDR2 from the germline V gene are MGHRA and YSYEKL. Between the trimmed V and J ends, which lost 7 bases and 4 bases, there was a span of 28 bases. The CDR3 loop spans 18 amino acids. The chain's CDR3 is CASKVGVRQAATITEAFF. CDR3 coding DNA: TGCGCCAGCAAAGTGGGTGTGAGACAGGCGGCTACAATCACTGAAGCTTTCTTT.

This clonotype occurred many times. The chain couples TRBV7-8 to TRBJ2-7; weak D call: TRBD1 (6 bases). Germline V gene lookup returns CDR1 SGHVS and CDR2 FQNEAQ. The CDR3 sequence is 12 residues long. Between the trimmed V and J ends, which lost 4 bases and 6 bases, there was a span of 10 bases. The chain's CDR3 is CASSYNRVEQYF. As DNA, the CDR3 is TGTGCCAGCAGCTATAACAGGGTCGAGCAGTACTTC.

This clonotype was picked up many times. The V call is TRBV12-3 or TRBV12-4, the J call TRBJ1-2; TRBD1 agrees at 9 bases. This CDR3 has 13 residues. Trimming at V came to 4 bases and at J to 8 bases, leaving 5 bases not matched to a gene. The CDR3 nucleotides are TGTGCCAGCAGTTGGACAGGGGAGGGCGGCTACACCTTC. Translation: CASSWTGEGGYTF.

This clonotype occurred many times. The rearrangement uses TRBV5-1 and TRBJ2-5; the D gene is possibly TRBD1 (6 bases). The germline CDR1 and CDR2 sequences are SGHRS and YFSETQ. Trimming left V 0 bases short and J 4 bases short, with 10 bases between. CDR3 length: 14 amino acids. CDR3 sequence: CASSLVQGRETQYF. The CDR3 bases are TGCGCCAGCAGCTTGGTCCAGGGGCGAGAGACCCAGTACTTC.

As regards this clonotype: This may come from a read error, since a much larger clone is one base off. This CDR3 reads CASSLASWQQYF. Here the CDR3 DNA reads TGCGCCAGCAGCTTGGCCTCATGGCAGCAGTACTTC. The chain recombines TRBV5-1 with TRBJ2-7, with D uncertain. With 0 bases removed from V and 8 bases from J, the gap between germline ends came to 9 bases. This CDR3 is built from 12 residues. CDR1 and CDR2 (germline): SGHRS, YFSETQ.

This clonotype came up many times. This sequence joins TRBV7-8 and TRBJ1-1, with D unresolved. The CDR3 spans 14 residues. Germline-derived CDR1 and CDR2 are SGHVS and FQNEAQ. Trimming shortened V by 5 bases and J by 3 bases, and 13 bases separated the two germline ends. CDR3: CASSQMSGYTEAFF. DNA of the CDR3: TGTGCCAGCAGCCAGATGAGCGGCTACACTGAAGCTTTCTTT.